This T cell receptor (beta chain) was sequenced for a study of CD8 T cells in Susac syndrome. When the RNA was reverse transcribed, random hexamers were used with an input of roughly 0.5 to 1 ug. TCRdb re-derived calls from the immunoSEQ multiplex PCR reads in MiXCR, one entry per CDR3 protein. Altogether under 300,000 distinct CDR3 sequences are present, less than 96% being singletons, with the ten largest covering 0.1%. The CDR3 has 13 amino acids. Germline-derived CDR1 and CDR2 are SQVTM and ANQGSEA. With V trimmed by 8 bases and J by 2 bases, 6 bases remained unmatched. This TCR was recovered from a human donor with Susac syndrome. The material sequenced was CD4+ T cells from PBMCs. The chain links TRBV29-1 to TRBJ1-1, with TRBD1 identical over 9 bases. The CDR3 nucleotides are TGCAGCTTACCGGGACAGGGCAACACTGAAGCTTTCTTT. This encodes CSLPGQGNTEAFF.